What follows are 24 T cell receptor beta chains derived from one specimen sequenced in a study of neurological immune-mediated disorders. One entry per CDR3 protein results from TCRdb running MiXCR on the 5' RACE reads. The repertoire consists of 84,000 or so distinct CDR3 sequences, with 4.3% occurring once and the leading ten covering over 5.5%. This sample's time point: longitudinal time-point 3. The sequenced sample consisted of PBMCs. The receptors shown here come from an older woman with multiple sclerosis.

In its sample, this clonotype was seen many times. The CDR3 loop is CATSDLVGVRGTDTQYF. CDR3 nucleotides: TGTGCCACCAGTGATTTGGTGGGTGTGAGGGGCACAGATACGCAGTATTTT. The V and J genes are TRBV24-1 and TRBJ2-3, with a possible D match to TRBD2 (5 bases). V was trimmed by 0 bases and J by 1 base, leaving 13 bases between them. The CDR3 contains 17 residues. The germline gives CDR1 KGHDR, CDR2 SFDVKD.

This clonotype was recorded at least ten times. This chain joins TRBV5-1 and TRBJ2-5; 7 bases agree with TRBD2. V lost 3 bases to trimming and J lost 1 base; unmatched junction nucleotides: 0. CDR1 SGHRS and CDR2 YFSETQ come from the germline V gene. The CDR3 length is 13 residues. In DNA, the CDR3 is TGCGCCAGCAGCTCGGGAGGCCAAGAGACCCAGTACTTC. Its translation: CASSSGGQETQYF.

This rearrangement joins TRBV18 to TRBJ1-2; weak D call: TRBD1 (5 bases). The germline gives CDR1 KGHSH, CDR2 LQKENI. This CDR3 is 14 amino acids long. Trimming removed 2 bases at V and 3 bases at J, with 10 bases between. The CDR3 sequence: CASSPGQGDYGYTF. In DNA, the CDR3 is TGTGCCAGCTCACCAGGGCAGGGTGACTATGGCTACACCTTC.

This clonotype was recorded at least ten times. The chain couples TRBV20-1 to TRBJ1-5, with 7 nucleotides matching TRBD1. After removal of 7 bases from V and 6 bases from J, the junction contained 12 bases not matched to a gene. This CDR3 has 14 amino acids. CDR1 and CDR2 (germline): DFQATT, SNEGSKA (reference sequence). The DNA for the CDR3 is TGCAGTGGGGTTGGAGTCCCAGGGGGTCAGCCCCAGCATTTT. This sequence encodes CSGVGVPGGQPQHF.

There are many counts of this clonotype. In DNA, the CDR3 is TGCGCCAGCAGCTTGCAGACAGGTCTGAACACTGAAGCTTTCTTT. Protein sequence: CASSLQTGLNTEAFF. The chain carries TRBV5-1 and TRBJ1-1, with TRBD1 as a possible D gene (6 bases). V was pared by 1 base and J by 0 bases, with 10 bases between. Germline lookup yields CDR1 SGHRS and CDR2 YFSETQ. The CDR3 is 15 residues long. Together with reference TRBV5-1 and TRBJ1-1, the CDR3 gives the full variable domain: KAGVTQTPRYLIKTRGQQVTLSCSPISGHRSVSWYQQTPGQGLQFLFEYFSETQRNKGNFPGRFSGRQFSNSRSEMNVSTLELGDSALYLCASSLQTGLNTEAFFGQGTRLTVV.

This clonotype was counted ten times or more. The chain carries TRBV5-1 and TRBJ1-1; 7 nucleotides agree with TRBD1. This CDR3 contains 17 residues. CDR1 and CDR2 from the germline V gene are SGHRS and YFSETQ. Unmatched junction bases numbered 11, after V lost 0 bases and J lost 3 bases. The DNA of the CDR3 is TGCGCCAGCAGCTTGGATTGGGGGAGACAGGGACACACTGAAGCTTTCTTT. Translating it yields CASSLDWGRQGHTEAFF.

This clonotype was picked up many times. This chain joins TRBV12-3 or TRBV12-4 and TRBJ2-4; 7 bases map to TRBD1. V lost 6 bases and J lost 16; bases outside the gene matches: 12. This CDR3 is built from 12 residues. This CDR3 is CASSEGRQGRYF. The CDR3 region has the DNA TGTGCCAGCAGCGAGGGAAGACAGGGTCGATACTTC.

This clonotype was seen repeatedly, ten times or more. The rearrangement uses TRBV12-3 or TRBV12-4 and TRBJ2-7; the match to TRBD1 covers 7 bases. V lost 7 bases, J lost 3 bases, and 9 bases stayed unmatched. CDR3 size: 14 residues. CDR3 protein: CASMLDRVGYEQYF. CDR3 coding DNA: TGTGCCAGCATGCTCGACAGGGTAGGCTACGAGCAGTACTTC.

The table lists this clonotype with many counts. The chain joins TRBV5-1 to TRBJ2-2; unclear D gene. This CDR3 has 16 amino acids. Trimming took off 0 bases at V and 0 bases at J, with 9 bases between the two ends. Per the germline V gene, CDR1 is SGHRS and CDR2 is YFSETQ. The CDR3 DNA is TGCGCCAGCAGCTTGGGTAACAGACCGAACACCGGGGAGCTGTTTTTT. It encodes CASSLGNRPNTGELFF.

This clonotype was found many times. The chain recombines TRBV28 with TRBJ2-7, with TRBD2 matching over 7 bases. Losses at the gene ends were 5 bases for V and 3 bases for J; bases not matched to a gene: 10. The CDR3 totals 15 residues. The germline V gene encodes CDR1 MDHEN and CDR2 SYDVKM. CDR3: CASSQRGGSRYEQYF. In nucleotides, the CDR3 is TGTGCCAGCAGTCAGAGGGGCGGGAGTCGCTACGAGCAGTACTTC.

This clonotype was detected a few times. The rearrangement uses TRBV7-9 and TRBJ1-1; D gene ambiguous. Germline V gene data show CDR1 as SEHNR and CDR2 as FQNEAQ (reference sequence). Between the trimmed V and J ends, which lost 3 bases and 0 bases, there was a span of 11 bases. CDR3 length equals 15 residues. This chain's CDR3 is CASSFLGPMNTEAFF. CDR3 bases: TGTGCCAGCAGCTTTTTAGGGCCCATGAACACTGAAGCTTTCTTT.

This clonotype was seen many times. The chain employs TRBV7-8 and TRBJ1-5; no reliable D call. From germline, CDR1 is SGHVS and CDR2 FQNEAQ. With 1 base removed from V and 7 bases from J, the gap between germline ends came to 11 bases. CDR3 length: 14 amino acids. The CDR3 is CASSLGRGSQPQHF. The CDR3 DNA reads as TGTGCCAGCAGCTTAGGACGAGGATCGCAGCCCCAGCATTTT. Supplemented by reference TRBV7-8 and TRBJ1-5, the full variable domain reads GAGVSQSPRYKVAKRGQDVALRCDPISGHVSLFWYQQALGQGPEFLTYFQNEAQLDKSGLPSDRFFAERPEGSVSTLKIQRTQQEDSAVYLCASSLGRGSQPQHFGDGTRLSIL.

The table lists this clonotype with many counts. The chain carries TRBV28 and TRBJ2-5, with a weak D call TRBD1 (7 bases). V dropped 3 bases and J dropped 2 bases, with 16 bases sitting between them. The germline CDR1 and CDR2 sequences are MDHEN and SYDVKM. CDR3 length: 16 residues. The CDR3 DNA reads TGTGCCAGCAGTTTTTGGGCAGGGGGGCGGCAAGAGACCCAGTACTTC. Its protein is CASSFWAGGRQETQYF. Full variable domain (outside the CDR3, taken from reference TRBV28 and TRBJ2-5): DVKVTQSSRYLVKRTGEKVFLECVQDMDHENMFWYRQDPGLGLRLIYFSYDVKMKEKGDIPEGYSVSREKKERFSLILESASTNQTSMYLCASSFWAGGRQETQYFGPGTRLLVL.

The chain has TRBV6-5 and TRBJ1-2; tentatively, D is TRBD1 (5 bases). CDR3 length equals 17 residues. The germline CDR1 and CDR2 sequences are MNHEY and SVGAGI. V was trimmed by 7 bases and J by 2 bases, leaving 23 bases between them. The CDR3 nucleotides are TGTGCCAGCACCACGTACCGGACAAATCAAGACAACTATGGCTACACCTTC. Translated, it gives CASTTYRTNQDNYGYTF.

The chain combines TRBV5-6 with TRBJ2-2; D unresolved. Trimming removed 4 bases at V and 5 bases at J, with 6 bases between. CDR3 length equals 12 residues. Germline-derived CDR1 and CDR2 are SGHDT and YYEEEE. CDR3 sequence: CASSPGTGELFF. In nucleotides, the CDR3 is TGTGCCAGCAGCCCCGGGACCGGGGAGCTGTTTTTT.

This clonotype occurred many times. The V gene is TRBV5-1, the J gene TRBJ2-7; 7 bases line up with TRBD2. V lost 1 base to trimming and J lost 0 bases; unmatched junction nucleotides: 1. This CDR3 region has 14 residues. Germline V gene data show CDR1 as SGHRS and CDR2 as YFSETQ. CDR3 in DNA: TGCGCCAGCAGCTTGAGCGGGAACTCCTACGAGCAGTACTTC. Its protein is CASSLSGNSYEQYF.

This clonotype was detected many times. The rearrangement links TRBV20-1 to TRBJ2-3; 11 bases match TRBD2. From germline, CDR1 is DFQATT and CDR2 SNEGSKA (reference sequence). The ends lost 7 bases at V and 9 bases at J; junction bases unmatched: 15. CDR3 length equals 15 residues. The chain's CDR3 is CSGRIGTSGAGTQYF. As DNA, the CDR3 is TGCAGTGGGAGGATCGGGACTAGCGGAGCAGGGACGCAGTATTTT.

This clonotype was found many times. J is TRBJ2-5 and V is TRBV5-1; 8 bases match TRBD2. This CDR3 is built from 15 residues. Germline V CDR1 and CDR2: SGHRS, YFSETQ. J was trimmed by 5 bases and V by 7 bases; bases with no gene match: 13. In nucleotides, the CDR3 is TGCGCCAGCTTTGATAGCGGGGCCCCCGAGGAGACCCAGTACTTC. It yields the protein CASFDSGAPEETQYF. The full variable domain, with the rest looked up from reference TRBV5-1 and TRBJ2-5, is KAGVTQTPRYLIKTRGQQVTLSCSPISGHRSVSWYQQTPGQGLQFLFEYFSETQRNKGNFPGRFSGRQFSNSRSEMNVSTLELGDSALYLCASFDSGAPEETQYFGPGTRLLVL.

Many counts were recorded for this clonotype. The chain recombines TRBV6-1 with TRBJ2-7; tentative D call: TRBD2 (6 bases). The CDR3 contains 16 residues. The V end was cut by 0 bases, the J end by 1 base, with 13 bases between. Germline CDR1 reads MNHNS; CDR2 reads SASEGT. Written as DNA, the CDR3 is TGTGCCAGCAGTGAAGCGGGGATCAGCGGGTCCTACGAGCAGTACTTC. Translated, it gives CASSEAGISGSYEQYF.

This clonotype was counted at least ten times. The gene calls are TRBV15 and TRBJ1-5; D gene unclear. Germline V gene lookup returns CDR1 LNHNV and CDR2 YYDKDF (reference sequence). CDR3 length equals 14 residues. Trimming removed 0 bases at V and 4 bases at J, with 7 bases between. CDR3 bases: TGTGCCACCAGCAGAGAGCGGTTTAATCAGCCCCAGCATTTT. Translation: CATSRERFNQPQHF.

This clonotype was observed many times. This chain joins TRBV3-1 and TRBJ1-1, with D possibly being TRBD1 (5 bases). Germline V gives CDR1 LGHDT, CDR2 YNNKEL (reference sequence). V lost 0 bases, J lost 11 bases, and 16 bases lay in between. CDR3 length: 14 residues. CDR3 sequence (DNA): TGTGCCAGCAGCCAAGATCCCGGGGGTCGGGAGGCTTTCTTT. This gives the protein CASSQDPGGREAFF.

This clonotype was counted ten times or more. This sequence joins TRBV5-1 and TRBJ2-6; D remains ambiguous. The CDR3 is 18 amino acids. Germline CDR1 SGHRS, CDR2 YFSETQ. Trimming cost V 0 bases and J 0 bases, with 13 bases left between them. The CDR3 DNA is TGCGCCAGCAGCTTGGGTGTGGGCAAAAGCTCTGGGGCCAACGTCCTGACTTTC. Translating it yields CASSLGVGKSSGANVLTF.

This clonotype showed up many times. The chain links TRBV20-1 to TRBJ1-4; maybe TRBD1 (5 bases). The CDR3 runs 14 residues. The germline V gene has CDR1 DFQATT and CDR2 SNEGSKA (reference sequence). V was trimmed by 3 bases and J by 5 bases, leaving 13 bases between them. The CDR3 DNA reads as TGCAGTGCTAGGCCAGACAGAGGCAATGAAAAACTGTTTTTT. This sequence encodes CSARPDRGNEKLFF.

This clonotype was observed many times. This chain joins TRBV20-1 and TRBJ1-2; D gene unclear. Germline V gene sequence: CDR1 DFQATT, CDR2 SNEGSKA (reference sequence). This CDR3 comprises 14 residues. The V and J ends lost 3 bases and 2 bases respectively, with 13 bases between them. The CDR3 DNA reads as TGCAGTGCTAGTATGGCCGGAGGGAACTATGGCTACACCTTC. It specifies CSASMAGGNYGYTF.